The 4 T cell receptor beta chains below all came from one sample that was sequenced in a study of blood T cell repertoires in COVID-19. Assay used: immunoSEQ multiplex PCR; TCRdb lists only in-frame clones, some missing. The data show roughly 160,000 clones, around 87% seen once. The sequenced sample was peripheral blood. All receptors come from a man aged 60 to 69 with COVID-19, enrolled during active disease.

CDR3 sequence (DNA): TGTGCCTGGAGTGTAGCAGGGGCGAGAGAAGCTTTCTTT. Translating it yields CAWSVAGAREAFF. The chain couples TRBV30 to TRBJ1-1; D may be TRBD1 (6 bases). The CDR3 has 13 residues. Germline CDR1 is GTSNPN and CDR2 is SVGIG (reference sequence). Trimming left V 0 bases short and J 8 bases short, with 13 bases between.

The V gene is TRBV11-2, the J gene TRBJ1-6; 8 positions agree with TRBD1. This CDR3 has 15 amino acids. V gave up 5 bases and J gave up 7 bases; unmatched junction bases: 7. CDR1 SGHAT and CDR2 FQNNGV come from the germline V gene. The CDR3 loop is CASSPGQGTNSPLHF. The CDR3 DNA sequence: TGTGCCAGCAGCCCCGGACAGGGAACCAATTCACCCCTCCACTTT.

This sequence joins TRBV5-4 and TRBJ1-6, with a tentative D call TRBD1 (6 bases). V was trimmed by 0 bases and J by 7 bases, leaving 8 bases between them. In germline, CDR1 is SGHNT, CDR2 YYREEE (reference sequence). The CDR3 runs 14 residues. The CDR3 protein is CASSLGQGNSPLHF. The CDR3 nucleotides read TGTGCCAGCAGCTTGGGTCAGGGGAATTCACCCCTCCACTTT.

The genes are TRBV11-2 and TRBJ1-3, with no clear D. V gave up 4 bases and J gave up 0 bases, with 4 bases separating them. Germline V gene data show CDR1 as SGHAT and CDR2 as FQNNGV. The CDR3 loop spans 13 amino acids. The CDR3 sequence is CASSYGSGNTIYF. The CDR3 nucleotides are TGTGCCAGCAGCTACGGCTCTGGAAACACCATATATTTT.